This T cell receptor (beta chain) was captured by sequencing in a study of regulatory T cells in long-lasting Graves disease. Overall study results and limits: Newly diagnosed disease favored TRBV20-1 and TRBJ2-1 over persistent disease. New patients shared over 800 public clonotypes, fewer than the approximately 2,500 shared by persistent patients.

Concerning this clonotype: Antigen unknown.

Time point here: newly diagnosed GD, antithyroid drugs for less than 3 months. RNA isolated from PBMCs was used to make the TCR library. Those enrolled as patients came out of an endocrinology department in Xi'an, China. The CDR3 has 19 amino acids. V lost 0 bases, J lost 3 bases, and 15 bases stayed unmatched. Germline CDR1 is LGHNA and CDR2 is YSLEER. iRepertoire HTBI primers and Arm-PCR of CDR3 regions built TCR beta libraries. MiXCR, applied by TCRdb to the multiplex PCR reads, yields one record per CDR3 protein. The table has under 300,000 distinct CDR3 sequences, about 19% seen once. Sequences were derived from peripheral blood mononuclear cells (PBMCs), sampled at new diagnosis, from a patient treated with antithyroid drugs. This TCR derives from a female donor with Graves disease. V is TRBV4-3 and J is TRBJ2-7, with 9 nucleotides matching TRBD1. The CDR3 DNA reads TGCGCCAGCAGCCAAGAAGGGGGCCTCCCGGGACAGGGTGGCTACGAGCAGTACTTC. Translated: CASSQEGGLPGQGGYEQYF.